This TCR beta chain appears in the sequencing data of a study of identical twins. Study results and caveats: Possibly, invariant MAIT and iNKT cells partly confounded zero-insertion analyses. Researchers reported excess low generation probability among twin-shared out-of-frame alpha sequences.

Turning to this clonotype: The antigen remains undetermined.

Unique molecular identifiers were present on the cDNA, and a universal primer site came from template switching. TCRdb itself ran the 5' RACE reads through MiXCR, one entry per CDR3 protein. The table has 350,000 to 600,000 distinct CDR3 sequences, 11% to 15% seen once. The CDR3 loop spans 16 amino acids. V was pared by 2 bases and J by 5 bases, with 19 bases between. In germline, CDR1 is DFQATT, CDR2 SNEGSKA (reference sequence). Another study also made use of these data, one on yellow fever vaccine responses in identical twins.

The TCR originated in a woman aged 18-29 years in good health. The source material was CD4+ T cells sorted from blood. The rearrangement links TRBV20-1 to TRBJ2-1; D gene uncertain. This CDR3 reads CSARPDRVRRDNEQFF. The CDR3, as DNA: TGCAGTGCTAGACCGGACCGGGTCCGAAGGGACAATGAGCAGTTCTTC.